The T cell receptor (beta chain) under discussion was sequenced for a study of T cells in Graves' hyperthyroidism and ophthalmopathy. TCR beta CDR3 regions were amplified from RNA. RT-PCR in the first round (using the HTBI primer set) targeted the TCR CDR3. MiXCR was run by TCRdb on the multiplex PCR reads, yielding one entry per CDR3 protein. The sample lists about 700,000 distinct CDR3 sequences; about 15% were seen once. Patients between 18 and 65 years old had hyperthyroidism, newly diagnosed and lasting under 2 months. Reasons for excluding patients were uncontrolled infection, other autoimmune disease, pregnancy or lactation. This clonotype was detected many times. Its specificity is not known. The study, taken as a whole, reports: Researchers report that a 13 V-J model separated ophthalmopathy from stable hyperthyroidism.

The CDR3 extends over 15 amino acids. The germline gives CDR1 MNHEY, CDR2 SVGEGT. Trimming took 5 bases from V and 4 from J, leaving 14 bases between them. The sequenced sample was blood. This TCR was sampled from a woman between 18 and 29 years old with Graves' hyperthyroidism. The gene calls are TRBV6-2 or TRBV6-3 and TRBJ2-2, with D perhaps TRBD2 (6 bases). The CDR3 nucleotides read TGTGCCAGCAGTCCCGCCGGGAGTGGCACCGGGGAGCTGTTTTTT. Protein product: CASSPAGSGTGELFF.